This T cell receptor beta chain was captured by sequencing in a study of CD8+CD57+ T cells in acquired aplastic anemia. Points from the study as a whole: CD8+ Simpson's diversity showed no significant patient-control difference.

The V and J ends lost 4 bases and 7 bases, in that order; junction bases with no gene match: 21. The V gene's germline CDR1 is MNHEY and CDR2 SVGEGT. CDR3 length equals 19 residues. Researchers used genomic DNA as the template to profile TCR beta VDJ and CDR3. TCRdb itself ran the reads through MiXCR, one entry per CDR3 protein. The table lists around 170,000 distinct CDR3 sequences, approximately 48% of them singletons. As regards this clonotype: What it recognizes is unknown.

Sequenced patients had shown CD8+CD57+ cell expansion by flow cytometry. The receptor comes from a human donor with aplastic anemia. Sequenced: sorted CD4+, CD8+, or CD8+CD57+ T cells (not recorded which) from PBMCs. The chain joins TRBV6-2 or TRBV6-3 to TRBJ2-5, with 10 bases that match TRBD1. The CDR3 region is CASSFRRTVLGQGFGTQYF. The CDR3 bases are TGTGCCAGCAGTTTCCGACGGACTGTTCTGGGACAGGGGTTCGGGACCCAGTACTTC.